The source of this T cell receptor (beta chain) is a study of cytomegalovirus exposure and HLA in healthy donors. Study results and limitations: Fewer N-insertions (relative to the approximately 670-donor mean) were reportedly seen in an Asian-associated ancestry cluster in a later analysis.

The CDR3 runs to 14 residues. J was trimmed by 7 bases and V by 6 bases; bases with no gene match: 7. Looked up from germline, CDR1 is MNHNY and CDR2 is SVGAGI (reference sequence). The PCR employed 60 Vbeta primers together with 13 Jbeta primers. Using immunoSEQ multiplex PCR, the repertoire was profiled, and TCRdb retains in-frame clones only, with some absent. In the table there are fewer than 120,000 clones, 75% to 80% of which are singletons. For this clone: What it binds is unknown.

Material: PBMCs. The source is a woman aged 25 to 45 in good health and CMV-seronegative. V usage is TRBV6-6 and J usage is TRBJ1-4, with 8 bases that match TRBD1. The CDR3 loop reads CASRLQGGSEKLFF. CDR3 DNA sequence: TGTGCCAGCAGGCTACAGGGGGGAAGTGAAAAACTGTTTTTT.